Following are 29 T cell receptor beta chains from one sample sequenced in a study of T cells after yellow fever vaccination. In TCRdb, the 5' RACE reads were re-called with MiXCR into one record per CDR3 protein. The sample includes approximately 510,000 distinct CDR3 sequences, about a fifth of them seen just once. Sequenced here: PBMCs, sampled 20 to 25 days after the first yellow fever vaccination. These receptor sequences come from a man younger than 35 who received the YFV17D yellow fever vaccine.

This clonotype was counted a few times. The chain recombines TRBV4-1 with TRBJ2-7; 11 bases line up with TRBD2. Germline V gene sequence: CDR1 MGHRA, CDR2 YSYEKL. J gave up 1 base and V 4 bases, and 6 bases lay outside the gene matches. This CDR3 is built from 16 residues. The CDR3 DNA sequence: TGCGCCAGCAGCCCCTACACTAGCGGGGGTTCCTACGAGCAGTACTTC. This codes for CASSPYTSGGSYEQYF.

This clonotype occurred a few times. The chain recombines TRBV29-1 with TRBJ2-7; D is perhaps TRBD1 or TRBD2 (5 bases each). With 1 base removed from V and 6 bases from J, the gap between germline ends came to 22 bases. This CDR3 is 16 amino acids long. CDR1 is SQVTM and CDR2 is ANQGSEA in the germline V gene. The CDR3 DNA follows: TGCAGCGTTGAAGGGGGCCCACTCACTCTCGAGGGCGAGCAGTACTTC. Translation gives CSVEGGPLTLEGEQYF.

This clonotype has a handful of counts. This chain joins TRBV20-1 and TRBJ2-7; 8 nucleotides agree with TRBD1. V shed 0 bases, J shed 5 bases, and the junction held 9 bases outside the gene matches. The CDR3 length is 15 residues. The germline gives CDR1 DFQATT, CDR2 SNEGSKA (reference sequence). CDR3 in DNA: TGCAGTGCTAGAGAAATATTACAGGGGGACCACGAGCAGTACTTC. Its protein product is CSAREILQGDHEQYF.

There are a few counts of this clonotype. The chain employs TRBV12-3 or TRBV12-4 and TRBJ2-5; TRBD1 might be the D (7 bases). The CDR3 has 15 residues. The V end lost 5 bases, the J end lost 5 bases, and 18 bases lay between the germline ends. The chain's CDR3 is CASSTNRGGGETQYF. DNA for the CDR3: TGTGCCAGCAGTACGAACAGGGGAGGAGGCGAGACCCAGTACTTC.

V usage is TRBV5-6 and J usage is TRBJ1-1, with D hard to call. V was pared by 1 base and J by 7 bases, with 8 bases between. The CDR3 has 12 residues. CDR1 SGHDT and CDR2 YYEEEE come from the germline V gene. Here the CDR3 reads CASSLWEFEAFF. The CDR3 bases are TGTGCCAGCAGCTTGTGGGAGTTTGAAGCTTTCTTT. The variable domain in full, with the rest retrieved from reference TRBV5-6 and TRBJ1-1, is DAGVTQSPTHLIKTRGQQVTLRCSPKSGHDTVSWYQQALGQGPQFIFQYYEEEERQRGNFPDRFSGHQFPNYSSELNVNALLLGDSALYLCASSLWEFEAFFGQGTRLTVV.

CDR3 protein: CAISESAGSPLHF. As DNA, the CDR3 is TGTGCCATCAGTGAGTCGGCTGGGTCACCCCTCCACTTT. The rearrangement links TRBV10-3 to TRBJ1-6; D gene unclear. Germline CDR1 and CDR2: ENHRY and SYGVKD. CDR3 length: 13 residues. V was shortened by 0 bases and J by 10 bases, with 7 bases between the two germline ends.

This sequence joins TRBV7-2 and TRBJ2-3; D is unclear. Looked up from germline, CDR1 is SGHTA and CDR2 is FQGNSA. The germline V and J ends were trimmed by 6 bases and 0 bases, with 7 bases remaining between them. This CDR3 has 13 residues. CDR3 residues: CASRLPSTDTQYF. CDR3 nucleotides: TGTGCCAGCAGATTACCGAGCACAGATACGCAGTATTTT.

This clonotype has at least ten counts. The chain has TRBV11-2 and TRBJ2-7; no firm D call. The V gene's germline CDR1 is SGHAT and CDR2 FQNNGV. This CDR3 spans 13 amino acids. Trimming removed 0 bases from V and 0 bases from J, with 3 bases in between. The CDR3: CASSLEFSYEQYV. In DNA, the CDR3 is TGTGCCAGCAGCTTAGAATTCTCCTACGAGCAGTACGTC.

DNA of the CDR3: TGCAGCGTTGAGTCTTACAATGAGCAGTTCTTC. Translating gives CSVESYNEQFF. The rearrangement uses TRBV29-1 and TRBJ2-1; D remains ambiguous. This CDR3 is 11 amino acids long. Per germline, CDR1 SQVTM and CDR2 ANQGSEA. Deletions cut 3 bases from V and 4 bases from J, with 4 bases between.

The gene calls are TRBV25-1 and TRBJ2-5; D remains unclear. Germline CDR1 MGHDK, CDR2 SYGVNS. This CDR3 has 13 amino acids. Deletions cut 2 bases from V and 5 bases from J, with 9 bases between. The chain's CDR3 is CASSEINAETQYF. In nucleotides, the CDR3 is TGTGCCAGCAGTGAAATCAATGCGGAGACCCAGTACTTC.

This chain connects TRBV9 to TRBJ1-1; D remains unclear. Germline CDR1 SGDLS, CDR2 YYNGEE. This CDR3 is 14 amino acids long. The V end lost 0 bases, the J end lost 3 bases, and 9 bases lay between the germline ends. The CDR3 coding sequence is TGTGCCAGCAGCGTAGCTTCAGTGGACACTGAAGCTTTCTTT. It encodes CASSVASVDTEAFF.

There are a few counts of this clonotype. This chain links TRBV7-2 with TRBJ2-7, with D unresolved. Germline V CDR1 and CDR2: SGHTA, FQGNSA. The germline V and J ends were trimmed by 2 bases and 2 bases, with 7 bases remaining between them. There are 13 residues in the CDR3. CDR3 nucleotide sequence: TGTGCCAGCAGCTTATATCTGACCTACGAGCAGTACGTC. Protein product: CASSLYLTYEQYV.

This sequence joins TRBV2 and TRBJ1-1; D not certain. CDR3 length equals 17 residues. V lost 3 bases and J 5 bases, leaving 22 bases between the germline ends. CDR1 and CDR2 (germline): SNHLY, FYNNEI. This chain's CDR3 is CASSDGAFGVADTEAFF. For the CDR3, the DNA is TGTGCCAGCAGTGATGGTGCCTTCGGGGTGGCCGATACTGAAGCTTTCTTT.

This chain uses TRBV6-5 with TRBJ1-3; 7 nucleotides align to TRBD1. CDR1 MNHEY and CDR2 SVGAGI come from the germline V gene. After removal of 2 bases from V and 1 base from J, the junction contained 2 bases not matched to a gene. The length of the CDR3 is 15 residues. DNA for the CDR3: TGTGCCAGCAGTTACACAGGGGTTTCTGGAAACACCATATATTTT. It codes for CASSYTGVSGNTIYF.

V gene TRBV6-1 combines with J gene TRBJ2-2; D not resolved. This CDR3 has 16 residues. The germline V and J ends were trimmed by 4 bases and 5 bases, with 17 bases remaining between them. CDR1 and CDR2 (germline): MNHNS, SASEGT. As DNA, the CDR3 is TGTGCCAGCAGTGTAAGGGCAGGTTTATCGACCGGGGAGCTGTTTTTT. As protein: CASSVRAGLSTGELFF.

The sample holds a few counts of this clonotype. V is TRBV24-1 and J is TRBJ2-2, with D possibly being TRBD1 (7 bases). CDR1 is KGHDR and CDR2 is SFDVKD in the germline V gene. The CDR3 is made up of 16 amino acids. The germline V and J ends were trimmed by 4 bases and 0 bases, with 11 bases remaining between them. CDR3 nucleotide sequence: TGTGCCACCAGTGACCGCGGGACAGCGAACACCGGGGAGCTGTTTTTT. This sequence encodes CATSDRGTANTGELFF.

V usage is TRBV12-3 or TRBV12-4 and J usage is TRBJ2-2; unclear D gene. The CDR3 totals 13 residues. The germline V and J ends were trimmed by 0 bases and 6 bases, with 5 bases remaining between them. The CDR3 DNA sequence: TGTGCCAGCAGTTTAGCGAGTCCCGGGGAGCTGTTTTTT. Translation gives CASSLASPGELFF.

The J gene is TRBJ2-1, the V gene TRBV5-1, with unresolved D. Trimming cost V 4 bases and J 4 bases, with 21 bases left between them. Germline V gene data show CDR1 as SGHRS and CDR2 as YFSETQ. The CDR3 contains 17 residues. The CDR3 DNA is TGCGCCAGCAGCGCCGGACGGCATAGTGGGGTTTACAATGAGCAGTTCTTC. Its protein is CASSAGRHSGVYNEQFF.

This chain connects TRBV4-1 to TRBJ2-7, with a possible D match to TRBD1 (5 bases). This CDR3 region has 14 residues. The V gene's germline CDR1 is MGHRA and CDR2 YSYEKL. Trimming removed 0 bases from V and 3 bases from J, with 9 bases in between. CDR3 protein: CASSQEGPIYEQYF. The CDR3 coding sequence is TGCGCCAGCAGCCAAGAGGGGCCTATCTACGAGCAGTACTTC.

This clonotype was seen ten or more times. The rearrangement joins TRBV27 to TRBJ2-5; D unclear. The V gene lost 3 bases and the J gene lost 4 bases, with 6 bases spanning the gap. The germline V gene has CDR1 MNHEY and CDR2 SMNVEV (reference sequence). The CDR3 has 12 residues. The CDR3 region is CASSFPGETQYF. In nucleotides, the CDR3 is TGTGCCAGCAGTTTTCCCGGAGAGACCCAGTACTTC.

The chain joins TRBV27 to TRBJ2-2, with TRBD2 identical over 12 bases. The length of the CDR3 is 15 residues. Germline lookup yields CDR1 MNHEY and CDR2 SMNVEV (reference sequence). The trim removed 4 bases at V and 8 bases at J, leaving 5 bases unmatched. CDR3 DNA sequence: TGTGCCAGCAGTTCCAGGACTAGCGGGGCGGGGGAGCTGTTTTTT. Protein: CASSSRTSGAGELFF.

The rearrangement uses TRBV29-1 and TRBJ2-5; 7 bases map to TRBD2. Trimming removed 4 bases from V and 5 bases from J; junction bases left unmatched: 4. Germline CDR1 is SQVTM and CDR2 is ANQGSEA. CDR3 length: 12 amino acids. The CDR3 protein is CSVGSGEETQYF. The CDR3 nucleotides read TGCAGCGTTGGAAGCGGGGAGGAGACCCAGTACTTC.

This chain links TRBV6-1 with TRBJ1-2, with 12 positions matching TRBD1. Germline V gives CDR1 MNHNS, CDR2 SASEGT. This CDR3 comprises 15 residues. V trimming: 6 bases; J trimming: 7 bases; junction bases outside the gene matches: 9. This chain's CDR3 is CASRPPGQGAGGYTF. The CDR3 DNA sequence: TGTGCCAGCAGACCTCCGGGACAGGGGGCCGGTGGCTACACCTTC.

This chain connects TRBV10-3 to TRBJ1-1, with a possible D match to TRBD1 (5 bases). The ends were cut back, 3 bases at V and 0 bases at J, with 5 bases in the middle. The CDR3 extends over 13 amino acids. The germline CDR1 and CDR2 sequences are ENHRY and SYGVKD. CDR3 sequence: CAISDRVNTEAFF. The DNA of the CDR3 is TGTGCCATCAGTGACAGGGTGAACACTGAAGCTTTCTTT.

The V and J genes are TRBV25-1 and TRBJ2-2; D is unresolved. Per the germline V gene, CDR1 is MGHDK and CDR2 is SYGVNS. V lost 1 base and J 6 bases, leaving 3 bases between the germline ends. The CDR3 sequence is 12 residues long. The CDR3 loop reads CASSELAGELFF. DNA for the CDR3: TGTGCCAGCAGTGAATTAGCCGGGGAGCTGTTTTTT. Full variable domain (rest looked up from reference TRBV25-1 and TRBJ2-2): EADIYQTPRYLVIGTGKKITLECSQTMGHDKMYWYQQDPGMELHLIHYSYGVNSTEKGDLSSESTVSRIRTEHFPLTLESARPSHTSQYLCASSELAGELFFGEGSRLTVL.

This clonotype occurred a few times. In DNA form, the CDR3 reads TGTGCCAGCCGCGCCGGGACCCTAGCCAAAAACATTCAGTACTTC. Its protein is CASRAGTLAKNIQYF. The gene calls are TRBV11-2 and TRBJ2-4; D is tentatively TRBD1 or TRBD2 (5 bases each). The V end lost 8 bases, the J end lost 0 bases, and 14 bases lay between the germline ends. The germline gives CDR1 SGHAT, CDR2 FQNNGV. The CDR3 consists of 15 residues. Looking up the rest from reference TRBV11-2 and TRBJ2-4 gives the full variable domain: EAGVAQSPRYKIIEKRQSVAFWCNPISGHATLYWYQQILGQGPKLLIQFQNNGVVDDSQLPKDRFSAERLKGVDSTLKIQPAKLEDSAVYLCASRAGTLAKNIQYFGAGTRLSVL.

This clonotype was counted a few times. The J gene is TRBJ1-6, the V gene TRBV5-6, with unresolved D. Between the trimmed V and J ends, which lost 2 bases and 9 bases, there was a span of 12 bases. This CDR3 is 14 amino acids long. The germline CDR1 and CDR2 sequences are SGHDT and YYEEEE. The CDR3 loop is CASSFVAGSSPLHF. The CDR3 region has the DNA TGTGCCAGCAGCTTTGTGGCAGGATCTTCACCCCTCCACTTT.

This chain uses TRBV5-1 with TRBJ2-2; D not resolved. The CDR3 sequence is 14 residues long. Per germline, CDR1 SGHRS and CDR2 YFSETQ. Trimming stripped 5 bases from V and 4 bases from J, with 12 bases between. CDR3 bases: TGCGCCAGCAGGCAGACCGACCCCACCGGGGAGCTGTTTTTT. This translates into CASRQTDPTGELFF.

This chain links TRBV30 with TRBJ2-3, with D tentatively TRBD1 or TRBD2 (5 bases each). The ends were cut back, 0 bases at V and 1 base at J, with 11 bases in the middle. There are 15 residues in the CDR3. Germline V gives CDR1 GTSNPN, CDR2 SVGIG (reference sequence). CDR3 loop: CAWSVGAYGTDTQYF. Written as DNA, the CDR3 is TGTGCCTGGAGTGTCGGGGCTTATGGCACAGATACGCAGTATTTT.